These 26 T cell receptor beta chains were all obtained from the same sample, sequenced in a study of T cell responses to AZD1222 COVID-19 vaccine. TCRdb's table, derived via immunoSEQ multiplex PCR, lists solely in-frame clones and lacks some. This repertoire shows some 100,000 clones, around 87% found once; its top ten account for 10%. This specimen was peripheral blood, taken 28 days after the second AZD1222 dose. The receptors shown here come from an adult who received the AZD1222 COVID-19 vaccine.

This rearrangement joins TRBV7-3 to TRBJ2-7; D remains ambiguous. CDR1 is SGHTA and CDR2 is FQGTGA in the germline V gene. The V and J ends lost 5 bases and 1 base respectively, with 12 bases between them. There are 14 residues in the CDR3. The CDR3 is CASSLNRESYEQYF. CDR3 nucleotides: TGTGCCAGCAGCCTAAACAGAGAATCCTACGAGCAGTACTTC.

This sequence joins TRBV12-3 or TRBV12-4 and TRBJ1-3; D not certain. The CDR3 has 13 residues. V was cut by 5 bases and J by 4 bases, with 9 bases left in between. The CDR3 is CASSGRVGNTIYF. The CDR3 coding sequence is TGTGCCAGCAGTGGAAGGGTCGGAAACACCATATATTTT.

This chain connects TRBV6-6 to TRBJ2-3; 8 nucleotides align to TRBD1. The CDR3 contains 15 residues. Trimming removed 2 bases from V and 1 base from J; junction bases left unmatched: 2. Germline V CDR1 and CDR2: MNHNY, SVGAGI (reference sequence). CDR3 in DNA: TGTGCCAGCAGTTACGTGGGACAGGGCACAGATACGCAGTATTTT. It translates to CASSYVGQGTDTQYF.

V is TRBV7-8 and J is TRBJ1-2; no definite D call. CDR1 SGHVS and CDR2 FQNEAQ come from the germline V gene. Trimming shortened V by 4 bases and J by 7 bases, and 10 bases separated the two germline ends. CDR3 length: 12 residues. The CDR3 nucleotides are TGTGCCAGCAGCTCGTATTTGTCTGGCTACACCTTC. This gives the protein CASSSYLSGYTF.

The chain couples TRBV27 to TRBJ2-1; weak D call: TRBD2 (6 bases). This CDR3 has 16 amino acids. Per the germline V gene, CDR1 is MNHEY and CDR2 is SMNVEV (reference sequence). The V gene lost 1 base and the J gene lost 1 base, with 11 bases spanning the gap. As DNA, the CDR3 is TGTGCCAGCAGTTTATTTCGGCGGGATTCCTACAATGAGCAGTTCTTC. Encoded protein: CASSLFRRDSYNEQFF.

The chain joins TRBV3-1 (or the pseudogene TRBV3-2) to TRBJ1-5, with D possibly matching TRBD1 (6 bases). V lost 2 bases, J lost 7 bases, and 6 bases lay in between. Germline CDR1 and CDR2: LGHDT and YNNKEL (reference sequence). The CDR3 sequence is 12 residues long. CDR3 in DNA: TGTGCCAGCAGCCAACAGGGGCAGCCCCAGCATTTT. As protein: CASSQQGQPQHF.

The V and J genes are TRBV5-6 and TRBJ2-1; 8 nucleotides line up with TRBD2. Germline CDR1 reads SGHDT; CDR2 reads YYEEEE. After removal of 0 bases from V and 8 bases from J, the junction contained 7 bases not matched to a gene. The CDR3 has 15 residues. The CDR3, as DNA: TGTGCCAGCAGCTTGGGACTAGCGCAAGAGGATGAGCAGTTCTTC. Protein sequence: CASSLGLAQEDEQFF.

V is TRBV11-2 and J is TRBJ1-6; D gene uncertain. Trimming left V 3 bases short and J 10 bases short, with 13 bases between. Germline lookup yields CDR1 SGHAT and CDR2 FQNNGV. This CDR3 has 14 residues. CDR3 nucleotide sequence: TGTGCCAGCAGCTTTGAAAGGGAACAATCACCCCTCCACTTT. It codes for CASSFEREQSPLHF.

The chain combines TRBV15 with TRBJ2-7; D unresolved. This CDR3 contains 16 residues. The V gene lost 0 bases and the J gene lost 2 bases, with 14 bases spanning the gap. CDR1 and CDR2 (germline): LNHNV, YYDKDF (reference sequence). CDR3 residues: CATSRDLRAATYEQYF. CDR3 bases: TGTGCCACCAGCAGAGATCTAAGGGCGGCCACCTACGAGCAGTACTTC.

The CDR3: CASSWDSRRSYEQYF. The CDR3 region has the DNA TGTGCCAGCAGCTGGGACAGCCGAAGGTCCTACGAGCAGTACTTC. V gene TRBV5-4 combines with J gene TRBJ2-7, with 7 nucleotides matching TRBD1. In germline, CDR1 is SGHNT, CDR2 YYREEE (reference sequence). The CDR3 length is 15 residues. The V segment lost 3 bases and the J segment 1 base; nucleotides outside the gene matches: 7.

The rearrangement links TRBV9 to TRBJ2-1; TRBD1 aligns across 9 bases. Germline V gives CDR1 SGDLS, CDR2 YYNGEE. The CDR3 totals 16 residues. Trimming at V came to 2 bases and at J to 0 bases, leaving 3 bases not matched to a gene. In DNA, the CDR3 is TGTGCCAGCAGCGTGAGGGGACAGGGCTCCTACAATGAGCAGTTCTTC. This encodes CASSVRGQGSYNEQFF.

The V call is TRBV10-3, the J call TRBJ2-2; TRBD2 agrees at 11 bases. V lost 0 bases, J lost 4 bases, and 4 bases stayed unmatched. Germline loops: CDR1 ENHRY, CDR2 SYGVKD. This CDR3 contains 17 residues. Written as DNA, the CDR3 is TGTGCCATCAGTGAGTCCTCCGGGACTAGCGGCACCGGGGAGCTGTTTTTT. Translation: CAISESSGTSGTGELFF.

The V gene is TRBV6-5, the J gene TRBJ1-5; 9 nucleotides match TRBD1. This CDR3 is 14 amino acids long. The V gene's germline CDR1 is MNHEY and CDR2 SVGAGI. Trimming at V came to 10 bases and at J to 6 bases, leaving 10 bases not matched to a gene. The CDR3: CAIQLQGASQPQHF. The CDR3 bases are TGTGCCATCCAATTACAGGGGGCGAGTCAGCCCCAGCATTTT.

In its sample, this clone was seen once. Here the CDR3 reads CAISPSGGGSQPQHF. Written as DNA, the CDR3 is TGTGCCATCAGTCCCTCCGGAGGGGGCAGCCAGCCCCAGCATTTT. The chain uses TRBV10-3 and TRBJ1-5; TRBD1 agrees at 7 bases. The CDR3 runs to 15 residues. After removal of 5 bases from V and 7 bases from J, the junction contained 11 bases not matched to a gene. CDR1 ENHRY and CDR2 SYGVKD come from the germline V gene.

The genes are TRBV27 and TRBJ1-5, with D maybe TRBD1 (6 bases). V gave up 3 bases and J gave up 7 bases, with 13 bases separating them. Germline assignment: CDR1 MNHEY and CDR2 SMNVEV (reference sequence). This CDR3 comprises 14 residues. The CDR3 sequence: CASSLLGGDQPQHF. The CDR3 nucleotides are TGTGCCAGCAGTTTGTTGGGGGGCGACCAGCCCCAGCATTTT.

This clone was seen only a few times. The J gene is TRBJ1-6, the V gene TRBV6-4; D gene uncertain. The germline V gene has CDR1 MRHNA and CDR2 SNTAGT. The length of the CDR3 is 20 residues. Deletions cut 2 bases from V and 2 bases from J, with 22 bases between. The CDR3 region has the DNA TGTGCCAGCAGTGACCCCCCCGACTCTCCCCGTCAGACCTATAATTCACCCCTCCACTTT. Residues: CASSDPPDSPRQTYNSPLHF.

The V and J genes are TRBV27 and TRBJ2-3; 9 bases line up with TRBD2. With V trimmed by 3 bases and J by 6 bases, 7 bases remained unmatched. Per germline, CDR1 MNHEY and CDR2 SMNVEV (reference sequence). This CDR3 spans 15 amino acids. The CDR3 loop reads CASSFWRGGADTQYF. The CDR3 region has the DNA TGTGCCAGCAGTTTTTGGCGGGGGGGTGCGGATACGCAGTATTTT.

The chain recombines TRBV6-5 with TRBJ1-1; D uncertain. CDR3 length equals 15 residues. Trimming took 2 bases from V and 3 from J, leaving 13 bases between them. The V gene's germline CDR1 is MNHEY and CDR2 SVGAGI. CDR3 DNA sequence: TGTGCCAGCAGTTACACACCGGGTGTAGACACTGAAGCTTTCTTT. Translated: CASSYTPGVDTEAFF.

This clone came up once. V and J are TRBV29-1 and TRBJ2-1, with TRBD2 identical over 10 bases. This CDR3 has 15 amino acids. Germline CDR1 is SQVTM and CDR2 is ANQGSEA. J gave up 3 bases and V 7 bases, and 9 bases lay outside the gene matches. The DNA for the CDR3 is TGCAGCGCCACCCTACTAGCGGGGTTCTACAATGAGCAGTTCTTC. Amino acids: CSATLLAGFYNEQFF.

The gene calls are TRBV18 and TRBJ1-1; tentative D call: TRBD1 (6 bases). The germline V gene encodes CDR1 KGHSH and CDR2 LQKENI. This CDR3 has 14 amino acids. Trimming shortened V by 2 bases and J by 5 bases, and 12 bases separated the two germline ends. The CDR3: CASSPTGRDTEAFF. The DNA of the CDR3 is TGTGCCAGCTCACCAACAGGGCGCGATACTGAAGCTTTCTTT. The variable domain in full, completed from reference TRBV18 and TRBJ1-1, reads NAGVMQNPRHLVRRRGQEARLRCSPMKGHSHVYWYRQLPEEGLKFMVYLQKENIIDESGMPKERFSAEFPKEGPSILRIQQVVRGDSAAYFCASSPTGRDTEAFFGQGTRLTVV.

The V call is TRBV5-6, the J call TRBJ1-5; perhaps TRBD1 as D (5 bases). This CDR3 comprises 13 residues. Germline CDR1 is SGHDT and CDR2 is YYEEEE. With 5 bases removed from V and 5 bases from J, the gap between germline ends came to 11 bases. The CDR3 region has the DNA TGTGCCAGCAGTCTGCGGGGGGATCAGCCCCAGCATTTT. Encoded protein: CASSLRGDQPQHF.

The chain carries TRBV3-1 (or the pseudogene TRBV3-2) and TRBJ2-1; 10 nucleotides agree with TRBD2. With V trimmed by 4 bases and J by 10 bases, 10 bases remained unmatched. This CDR3 region has 15 residues. Germline values: CDR1 LGHDT, CDR2 YNNKEL (reference sequence). CDR3 sequence (DNA): TGTGCCAGCAGCCCCCTGGGTAGCGGGAGGCCGGAGCAGTTCTTC. Amino acid sequence: CASSPLGSGRPEQFF.

The rearrangement joins TRBV19 to TRBJ2-1; 7 nucleotides line up with TRBD1. J was trimmed by 5 bases and V by 5 bases; bases with no gene match: 6. Germline CDR1 LNHDA, CDR2 SQIVND (reference sequence). The CDR3 is 14 residues long. The CDR3 region is CASSSTGSHNEQFF. CDR3 coding DNA: TGTGCCAGTAGTTCGACAGGGTCCCACAATGAGCAGTTCTTC.

The V call is TRBV5-4, the J call TRBJ2-4; weak D call: TRBD2 (5 bases). Germline V lookup: CDR1 SGHNT, CDR2 YYREEE (reference sequence). The V end lost 0 bases, the J end lost 5 bases, and 6 bases lay between the germline ends. The CDR3 covers 13 residues. The CDR3 here is CASSLDGENIQYF. The CDR3 coding sequence is TGTGCCAGCAGCTTGGACGGGGAAAACATTCAGTACTTC.

This clone has more than one count but fewer than ten. The chain is built from TRBV19 and TRBJ2-3; 8 bases fit TRBD2. This CDR3 is 16 amino acids long. Germline-derived CDR1 and CDR2 are LNHDA and SQIVND (reference sequence). V lost 7 bases, J lost 5 bases, and 14 bases stayed unmatched. This chain's CDR3 is CASTLLPGGAVDTQYF. Written as DNA, the CDR3 is TGTGCCAGTACCCTGCTCCCGGGGGGGGCCGTAGATACGCAGTATTTT.

This clone turned up a few times. The rearrangement links TRBV4-2 to TRBJ2-7; 9 bases are a match to TRBD1. The CDR3 length is 16 residues. Per germline, CDR1 LGHNA and CDR2 YNFKEQ. V dropped 3 bases and J dropped 6; count of bases not matched to a gene: 12. Here the CDR3 reads CASSQGTSGQGPEQYF. In nucleotides, the CDR3 is TGTGCCAGCAGCCAGGGGACTTCGGGACAGGGCCCCGAGCAGTACTTC.